This is a list of T cell receptor beta chains from one sample in a study of T cell changes during pregnancy in multiple sclerosis. Produced via immunoSEQ multiplex PCR; TCRdb's table is partial and in-frame only. Here the sample spans some 70,000 clones, about 90% being singletons. Sequencing was performed on peripheral blood, taken in the second trimester of pregnancy. The origin of the receptors is a female donor with multiple sclerosis, enrolled in a pregnancy study. The CDR3 runs from the conserved cysteine through the conserved F or W. D genes are given only for firm matches. Expanded clones get a size class; other rows say once, few or many, or leave the size out.

TGTGCCAGCAGCTTAGCGGGGGGGGCCTACGAGCAGTACTTC	CASSLAGGAYEQYF	-	TRBV7-2	TRBJ2-7	TRBD2
TGCGCCAGCAGCCAGGAGACAGGGGCCGCCTATGGCTACACCTTC	CASSQETGAAYGYTF	-	TRBV4-1	TRBJ1-2	TRBD1
TGTGCCAGCAGCTTGGATGGGGGGACCGGGTCCCAGCATTTT	CASSLDGGTGSQHF	-	TRBV5-6	TRBJ1-5	-
TGTGCCAGCAGTAGAGGACAGGGATCGGATGGCTACACCTTC	CASSRGQGSDGYTF	-	TRBV2	TRBJ1-2	TRBD1
TGTGCCACCTCGCCAGGTTTCGGAGCTTTCTTT	CATSPGFGAFF	few	TRBV19	TRBJ1-1	-
TGTGCCAGCAGTGAGGGAGGGATCGGTGAAGCTTTCTTT	CASSEGGIGEAFF	-	TRBV2	TRBJ1-1	-
TGTGCCTGCGACGGCCGAGGGGGTCAGCCCCAGCATTTT	CACDGRGGQPQHF	-	TRBV30	TRBJ1-5	-
TGTGCCAGCAGTTTCGGGACAGGGTTGAACACTGAAGCTTTCTTT	CASSFGTGLNTEAFF	few	TRBV6-5	TRBJ1-1	TRBD1
TGTGCCAGCAGCATAGCCACGGGGACTGAAGCTTTCTTT	CASSIATGTEAFF	-	TRBV9	TRBJ1-1	-
TGTGCCAGCAGCTCGACAGGCCCTGGCTACGAGCAGTACTTC	CASSSTGPGYEQYF	-	TRBV11-1	TRBJ2-7	-
TGTGCCAGCAGTGAATCGAGGGCAGGCACTGAAGCTTTCTTT	CASSESRAGTEAFF	-	TRBV25-1	TRBJ1-1	-
TGTGCCAGCAGTTACTCCCCGGGCCTGGGGAGCAATGAGCAGTTCTTC	CASSYSPGLGSNEQFF	-	TRBV6-5	TRBJ2-1	-
TGTGCCAGCAGCTTAGCCCCGGATGAGCAGTTCTTC	CASSLAPDEQFF	once	TRBV11-3	TRBJ2-1	-
TGCACCAGCAGCCAAGCCCGGGACAGGGTTATCATCAATGAGCAGTTCTTC	CTSSQARDRVIINEQFF	-	TRBV1	TRBJ2-1	-
TGTGCCAGCAGCCCAACCCCCCAGGGGCGCGGCTACACCTTC	CASSPTPQGRGYTF	-	TRBV9	TRBJ1-2	-
TGCAGTGCTCTAACCACAGATACGCAGTATTTT	CSALTTDTQYF	few	TRBV20-1	TRBJ2-3	-
TGTGCCAGCTCAAACACACGTACAGATTCATCCGCTCTCTATGGCTACACCTTC	CASSNTRTDSSALYGYTF	-	TRBV18	TRBJ1-2	-